The 3 T cell receptor beta chains given below trace back to one sample, sequenced in a study of blood T cell repertoires in COVID-19 (dated by TCRdb to about 2020). The library was built by means of the immunoSEQ multiplex PCR assay. Entries here come from immuneACCESS through TCRdb and include only in-frame sequences with V and J called. Some clones fail to appear in such tables; in the studies checked, an unresolved V gene covers under half of the shortfall, and the cause of the remainder is unknown. The sample includes hundreds of thousands of clones, with approximately 87% observed a single time. Around 4% of the sample comes from the top ten. The sample taken for sequencing was peripheral blood. These receptors were taken from a woman between 50 and 59 years old with active or convalescent COVID-19.

This clone was detected only a few times. The rearrangement uses TRBV27 and TRBJ1-1; D unresolved. Germline CDR1 MNHEY, CDR2 SMNVEV (reference sequence). V lost 6 bases to trimming and J lost 5 bases, with 13 bases between them. CDR3 length: 13 amino acids. The CDR3 spells CASRSVSGTEAFF. CDR3 nucleotide sequence: TGTGCCAGCAGATCGGTTTCGGGAACTGAAGCTTTCTTT.

The chain uses TRBV5-1 and TRBJ2-5, with a tentative D call TRBD2 (6 bases). Trimming stripped 4 bases from V and 7 bases from J, with 17 bases between. The CDR3 covers 14 residues. CDR1 is SGHRS, CDR2 YFSETQ, per germline. CDR3 residues: CASSPETRGVTQYF. The CDR3 DNA reads TGCGCCAGCAGCCCTGAAACGCGGGGTGTGACCCAGTACTTC.

The CDR3, as DNA: TGTGCCAGCAGCATCGCGGGAGCAGTTGAGCAGTTCTTC. This gives the protein CASSIAGAVEQFF. The chain recombines TRBV5-4 with TRBJ2-1; TRBD2 matches at 7 bases. CDR1 and CDR2 from the germline V gene are SGHNT and YYREEE (reference sequence). The V gene end was trimmed by 4 bases and the J gene end by 9 bases; junction bases not matched to a gene: 7. The CDR3 is 13 amino acids.